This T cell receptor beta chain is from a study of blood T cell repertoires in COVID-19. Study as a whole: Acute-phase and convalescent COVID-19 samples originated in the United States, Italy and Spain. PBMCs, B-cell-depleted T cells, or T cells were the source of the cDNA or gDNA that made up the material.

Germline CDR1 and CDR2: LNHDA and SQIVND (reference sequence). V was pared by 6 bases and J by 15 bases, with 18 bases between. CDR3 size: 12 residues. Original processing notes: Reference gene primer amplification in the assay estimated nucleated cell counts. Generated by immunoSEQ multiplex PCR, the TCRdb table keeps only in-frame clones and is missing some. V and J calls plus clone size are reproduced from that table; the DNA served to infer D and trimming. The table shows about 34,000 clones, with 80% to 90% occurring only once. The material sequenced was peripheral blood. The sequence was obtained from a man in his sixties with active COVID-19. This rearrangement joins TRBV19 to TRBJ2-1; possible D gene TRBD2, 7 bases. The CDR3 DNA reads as TGTGCCAGTAGCCAAAGGGGGGGGACGCGGTTCTTC. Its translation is CASSQRGGTRFF.